A selection of T cell receptor beta chains follows, all from one sample in a study of cytomegalovirus exposure and HLA in healthy donors. The repertoire was sequenced with immunoSEQ multiplex PCR; TCRdb's copy has only in-frame clones and lacks some. The sample contains about 170,000 clones, approximately 80% of which appear only once. Sequencing used PBMCs. These receptors all come from a woman aged 45-65 years in good health and CMV-seropositive. CDR3s include the opening cysteine and the closing phenylalanine or tryptophan. A D gene is named only where the DNA matches it firmly. The size field is filled for only some rows; it gives once, few, many or a size class.

V gene,clone size,D gene,J gene,CDR3 DNA,CDR3 protein
TRBV6-4,NA,NA,TRBJ2-1,TGTGCCAGCAGTCCAGGGTTTTCCTACAATGAGCAGTTCTTC,CASSPGFSYNEQFF
TRBV27,NA,TRBD1,TRBJ2-7,TGTGCCAGCAGCCGGGGACAGTCATCCTACGAGCAGTACTTC,CASSRGQSSYEQYF
TRBV19,NA,NA,TRBJ1-1,TGTGCCAGTAGTACAGGGAAGTACAGCCTGAACACTGAAGCTTTCTTT,CASSTGKYSLNTEAFF
TRBV28,once,NA,TRBJ1-5,TGTGGGACGGGAAGTTCCAATCAGCCCCAGCATTTT,CGTGSSNQPQHF
TRBV5-4,NA,TRBD2,TRBJ2-1,TGTGCCAGCAGCCCGGGGACTAGCGGATTCTACAATGAGCAGTTCTTC,CASSPGTSGFYNEQFF
TRBV29-1,NA,TRBD1,TRBJ2-7,TGCAGCGTAGCCAAGGGGACAGGGGTCGCCGAGCAGTACTTC,CSVAKGTGVAEQYF
TRBV2,NA,NA,TRBJ2-3,TGTGCCAGCCTGAAGGAGGGCCTGGGAACAGATACGCAGTATTTT,CASLKEGLGTDTQYF
TRBV10-3,NA,TRBD1,TRBJ1-4,TGTGCCATCAGGTCCGGGACAGGGGATGAAAAACTGTTTTTT,CAIRSGTGDEKLFF
TRBV12-5,NA,TRBD2,TRBJ2-2,TGTGCTAGTGCCCTCCCAGCGGGGGGCTACACCGGGGAGCTGTTTTTT,CASALPAGGYTGELFF
TRBV29-1,NA,NA,TRBJ1-4,TGCAGCGTTGGGGGGGGAGGTACGCCTAATGAAAAACTGTTTTTT,CSVGGGGTPNEKLFF
TRBV7-9,NA,NA,TRBJ1-2,TGTGCCAGCAGCTTAGAGGTGAAAGGGGGAAGCTACACCTTC,CASSLEVKGGSYTF
TRBV7-9,NA,TRBD1,TRBJ1-5,TGTGCCAGCAGCGCGACAGGGGGGCCAAGTCAGCCCCAGCATTTT,CASSATGGPSQPQHF
TRBV5-4,NA,NA,TRBJ1-1,TGTGCCAGCAGCTTACCTACCTCACAGGGCCGAAGGGTTCTGGCCACTGAAGCTTTCTTT,CASSLPTSQGRRVLATEAFF
TRBV15,NA,TRBD2,TRBJ2-7,TGTGCCACCAGCACGGGGGGGAGCGCCTACGAGCAGTACTTC,CATSTGGSAYEQYF
TRBV10-3,NA,TRBD1,TRBJ2-2,TGTGCCATCAGTGGTTCGACAGGGTCGGACACCGGGGAGCTGTTTTTT,CAISGSTGSDTGELFF
TRBV14,NA,NA,TRBJ1-1,TGTGCCAGCAGCCGCGGGGCGTGGAACACTGAAGCTTTCTTT,CASSRGAWNTEAFF
TRBV6-1,few,NA,TRBJ1-2,TGTGCCAGCAGTGAAGACGGCAGGGCGGATGGCTACACCTTC,CASSEDGRADGYTF
TRBV9,NA,NA,TRBJ1-2,TGTGCCAGCAGCCTCACGGCCGGGGGTAACTATGGCTACACCTTC,CASSLTAGGNYGYTF
TRBV11-2,few,NA,TRBJ1-1,TGTGCCAGCAGCGAACAGCACATCGAAGCTTTCTTT,CASSEQHIEAFF
TRBV19,once,NA,TRBJ1-5,TGTGCCAGTAGTATAATGGGAATTCGGAGGGTCAGTGATCAGCCCCAGCATTTT,CASSIMGIRRVSDQPQHF
TRBV7-6,once,NA,TRBJ1-5,TGTGCCAGCAGTCACCCCGGAGGCCACCATAGCAATCAGCCCCAGCATTTT,CASSHPGGHHSNQPQHF
TRBV28,NA,NA,TRBJ1-1,TGTGCCAGCAGTTTGATGACAGAAGCTTTCTTT,CASSLMTEAFF
TRBV28,once,TRBD1,TRBJ1-5,TGTGCCAGCAGTGCGCAGGGGGGTGGCGGGAATCAGCCCCAGCATTTT,CASSAQGGGGNQPQHF
TRBV9,NA,NA,TRBJ2-7,TGTGCCAGCAGCGTAGATCCCAACTCCTACGAGCAGTACTTC,CASSVDPNSYEQYF
TRBV7-2,once,TRBD2,TRBJ2-7,TGTGCCAGCAGCTCCCGGACTAGCGGGGTGTTTCAGCAGTACTTC,CASSSRTSGVFQQYF
TRBV7-3,NA,TRBD2,TRBJ2-3,TGTGCCAGCAGCTTAACGGGGGGGGGACTTCCCACAGATACGCAGTATTTT,CASSLTGGGLPTDTQYF
TRBV11-1,few,NA,TRBJ2-7,TGTGCCAGCAGCTTAGTGGACACGGACGGATACGAGCAGTACTTC,CASSLVDTDGYEQYF
TRBV7-9,NA,TRBD1,TRBJ1-6,TGTTCCAGCAGCTTACAGGGGGGTGGACTATATAATTCACCCCTCCACTTT,CSSSLQGGGLYNSPLHF
TRBV7-2,NA,TRBD2,TRBJ2-1,TGTGCCAGCAGCTTAGTAGCTCCGGGACTAGCGGTCAATGAGCAGTTCTTC,CASSLVAPGLAVNEQFF
TRBV6-6,NA,NA,TRBJ1-2,TGTGCCAGCAGCTCAAACCAGGGTTCTGGCTACACCTTC,CASSSNQGSGYTF
TRBV15,NA,TRBD2,TRBJ2-1,TGTGCCACCAGCAGAGAGCGGGGGGGTGTAGGCAATGAGCAGTTCTTC,CATSRERGGVGNEQFF
TRBV4-2,NA,TRBD1,TRBJ1-4,TGTGCCAGCAGCCAAGGGACAGGGGGAAATGAAAAACTGTTTTTT,CASSQGTGGNEKLFF
TRBV7-2,NA,NA,TRBJ2-3,TGTGCCAGCACGGCCACAGATGCGCAGTATTTT,CASTATDAQYF
TRBV27,NA,TRBD2,TRBJ2-7,TGTGCCAGCAGTTTAAACGGGAGGTCCTACGAGCAGTACTTC,CASSLNGRSYEQYF
TRBV28,NA,NA,TRBJ1-5,TGTGCCAGCAGCTCCGTCCGTACGGTTAGTCAGCCCCAGCATTTT,CASSSVRTVSQPQHF
TRBV11-2,NA,NA,TRBJ2-3,TGTGCCAGCAGCTTCATGAGGCTATCCACAGATACGCAGTATTTT,CASSFMRLSTDTQYF
TRBV7-3,few,TRBD1,TRBJ2-3,TGTGCCAGCAGCTTAGAAGGCAGGGGGCTGGGAGCGCAGTATTTT,CASSLEGRGLGAQYF
TRBV7-3,few,NA,TRBJ1-2,TGTGCCAGCAGCGCCGGGGGGGACTATGGCTACACCTTC,CASSAGGDYGYTF
TRBV7-9,NA,TRBD1,TRBJ2-5,TGTGCCAGCAGCACCGGGACAGGGCCAGGGGAGACCCAGTACTTC,CASSTGTGPGETQYF
TRBV7-9,NA,NA,TRBJ2-7,TGTGCCAGCAGCTTAGAAGCGATCAACGAGCAGTACTTC,CASSLEAINEQYF
TRBV7-9,NA,TRBD1,TRBJ1-1,TGTTCCAGCAGCCCCGACAGGGAGTGGATGAACACTGAAGCTTTCTTT,CSSSPDREWMNTEAFF
TRBV5-5,once,TRBD1,TRBJ1-3,TGTGCCAGCAGCTCGCCACGACAGGGGGCTGGAAACACCATATATTTT,CASSSPRQGAGNTIYF
TRBV25-1,NA,NA,TRBJ2-7,TGTCCCAGACAGGAGCCCTACGAGCAGTACTTC,CPRQEPYEQYF
TRBV6-5,NA,NA,TRBJ2-7,TGTGCCAGCAGTTCCAATAGCGGCGACTCCTACGAGCAGTACTTC,CASSSNSGDSYEQYF
TRBV30,NA,TRBD1,TRBJ1-2,TGTGCCTGGAGTGGGAAACAGGGGCAAAGGTACTATGGCTACACCTTC,CAWSGKQGQRYYGYTF
TRBV9,once,NA,TRBJ1-2,TGTGCCAGCAGCGGCTACAGGGATGGCTACACCTTC,CASSGYRDGYTF